This T cell receptor beta chain originates from a study of shared clonotypes between healthy human individuals. This CDR3 has 14 amino acids. CDR1 and CDR2 (germline): SQVTM, ANQGSEA. V trimming: 1 base; J trimming: 3 bases; junction bases outside the gene matches: 3. Naive CD45RA+ and memory CD45RA-negative subsets were split from CD4+ cells. Repertoires were generated with immunoSEQ multiplex PCR, while TCRdb's copy carries only in-frame clones and drops some. The sample yields around 2.5 million clones, approximately 93% seen once. The chain links TRBV29-1 to TRBJ2-5; 9 bases fit TRBD2. This receptor was taken from a man between 18 and 35 years old in good health. Some clones in this sample may be carry-over from other donors' samples. Sequences were obtained from naive CD4+ T cells from PBMCs. The subset: CD45RA+ positively selected. CDR3 amino acids: CSVEGRLAEETQYF. In DNA, the CDR3 is TGCAGCGTTGAAGGCAGACTAGCGGAAGAGACCCAGTACTTC.